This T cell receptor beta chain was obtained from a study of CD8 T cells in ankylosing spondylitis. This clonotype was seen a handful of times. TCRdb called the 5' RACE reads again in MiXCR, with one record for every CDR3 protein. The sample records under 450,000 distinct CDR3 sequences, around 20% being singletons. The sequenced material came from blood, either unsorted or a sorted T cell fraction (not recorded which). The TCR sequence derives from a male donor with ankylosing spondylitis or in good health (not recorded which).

The CDR3 DNA reads as TGTGCCAGTAGTGCAACAGGGGGCTACGAGCAGTACTTC. This encodes CASSATGGYEQYF. The V call is TRBV19, the J call TRBJ2-7; 8 bases line up with TRBD1. From germline, CDR1 is LNHDA and CDR2 SQIVND (reference sequence). The CDR3 covers 13 residues. V shed 5 bases, J shed 3 bases, and the junction held 3 bases outside the gene matches.